What follows are 9 T cell receptor beta chains derived from one specimen sequenced in a study (dated by TCRdb to between 2014 and 2017). Cells that were CD4+CD25+CD127-/low were the ones isolated as Tregs. The protocol used for the library was multiplex PCR. These reads were obtained on an Ion Torrent PGM. In the approximately 20-patient analysis, TRBV12-4/TRBJ1-2 clonotypes were amplified using adaptor-ligated barcode primers. TCRdb ran its own pipeline on the public reads, namely fastp trimming at Q25 and MiXCR clone calling, and kept in-frame beta chains. All rows with the same CDR3 protein become a single entry with the most common DNA and genes. Present in this sample are hundreds of distinct CDR3 sequences, approximately 4% of which were seen just once. The top ten clones comprise roughly three quarters of the sample. The sample consisted of Tregs sorted from blood. These receptor sequences come from a female donor with breast cancer.

This clonotype occurred many times. The J gene is TRBJ1-2, the V gene TRBV12-3 or TRBV12-4; D unresolved. There are 14 residues in the CDR3. V was shortened by 5 bases and J by 3 bases, with 13 bases between the two germline ends. CDR3: CASSQSDGDYGYTF. Written as DNA, the CDR3 is TGTGCCAGCAGTCAATCCGACGGGGACTATGGCTACACCTTC.

This clonotype was picked up many times. The chain recombines TRBV12-3 or TRBV12-4 with TRBJ1-2; TRBD1 matches 8 bases. There are 15 residues in the CDR3. The J segment lost 8 bases and the V segment lost 7 bases, leaving 15 bases of the junction unmatched. CDR3: CASTMDRVDAGGYTF. Here the CDR3 DNA reads TGTGCCAGCACCATGGACAGGGTAGATGCGGGCGGCTACACCTTC.

This clonotype is large within its sample. The rearrangement joins TRBV12-3 or TRBV12-4 to TRBJ1-2, with D possibly being TRBD1 (5 bases). Trimming pared 5 bases from V and 5 bases from J, leaving 12 bases between. This CDR3 has 13 residues. This CDR3 is CASSAGRTYGYTF. CDR3 coding DNA: TGTGCCAGCAGTGCGGGACGGACGTATGGCTACACCTTC.

In its sample, this clonotype was seen many times. J is TRBJ1-2 and V is TRBV12-3 or TRBV12-4; no reliable D call. Between the trimmed V and J ends, which lost 2 bases and 8 bases, there was a span of 9 bases. The CDR3 length is 12 residues. CDR3 region: CASSLSDRGYTF. The CDR3 region has the DNA TGTGCCAGCAGTTTATCCGATCGAGGCTACACCTTC.

In this sample, this clonotype is hyperexpanded (1% or more). The chain uses TRBV12-3 or TRBV12-4 and TRBJ1-2, with a tentative D call TRBD1 (5 bases). V lost 6 bases to trimming and J lost 4 bases, with 12 bases between them. This CDR3 is built from 13 residues. CDR3 sequence: CASRLTASYGYTF. The CDR3 DNA reads as TGTGCCAGCAGGTTGACAGCGTCCTATGGCTACACCTTC.

The gene calls are TRBV12-3 or TRBV12-4 and TRBJ1-2, with D hard to call. The CDR3 length is 13 residues. Trimming pared 6 bases from V and 5 bases from J, leaving 13 bases between. The CDR3 bases are TGTGCCAGCAGCTGGCAAGAAGGGTATGGCTACACCTTC. It encodes CASSWQEGYGYTF.

By share of the sample, this clonotype is large. The V gene is TRBV12-3 or TRBV12-4, the J gene TRBJ1-2; 8 bases are shared with TRBD1. V lost 5 bases and J lost 3; bases outside the gene matches: 5. This CDR3 spans 14 amino acids. The DNA of the CDR3 is TGTGCCAGCAGTCGGGACAGGTTTGACTATGGCTACACCTTC. Its translation is CASSRDRFDYGYTF.

Many counts were recorded for this clonotype. The V gene is TRBV12-3 or TRBV12-4, the J gene TRBJ1-2; 7 bases match TRBD1. The J segment lost 10 bases and the V segment lost 6 bases, leaving 14 bases of the junction unmatched. This CDR3 comprises 14 residues. The CDR3: CASRTRDSLSVYTF. The CDR3 coding sequence is TGTGCCAGCAGGACGAGGGACAGCTTATCGGTCTACACCTTC.

This clonotype was counted ten times or more. The chain recombines TRBV12-3 or TRBV12-4 with TRBJ1-2; D is ambiguous. The V and J ends lost 1 base and 5 bases respectively, with 11 bases between them. The CDR3 extends over 14 amino acids. The CDR3 DNA follows: TGTGCCAGCAGTTTAGAGGATAGAGGGTATGGCTACACCTTC. Its protein is CASSLEDRGYGYTF.